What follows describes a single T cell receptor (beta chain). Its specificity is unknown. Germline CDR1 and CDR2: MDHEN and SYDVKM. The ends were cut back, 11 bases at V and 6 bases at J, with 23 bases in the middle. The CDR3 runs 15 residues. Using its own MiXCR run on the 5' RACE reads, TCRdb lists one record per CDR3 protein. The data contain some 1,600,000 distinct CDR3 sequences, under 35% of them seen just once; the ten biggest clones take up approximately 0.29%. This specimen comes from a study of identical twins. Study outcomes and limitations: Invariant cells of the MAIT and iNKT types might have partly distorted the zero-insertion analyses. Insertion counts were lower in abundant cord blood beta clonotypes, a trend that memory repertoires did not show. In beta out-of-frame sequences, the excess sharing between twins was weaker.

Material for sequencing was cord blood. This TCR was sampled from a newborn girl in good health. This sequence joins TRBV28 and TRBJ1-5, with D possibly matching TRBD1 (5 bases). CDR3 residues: CAVLAGKRASQPQHF. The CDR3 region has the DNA TGTGCCGTTTTAGCAGGGAAAAGGGCCAGTCAGCCCCAGCATTTT.